This T cell receptor beta chain came from a study of control samples from healthy donors and cancer patients. Per the germline V gene, CDR1 is SGDLS and CDR2 is YYNGEE. The V gene lost 0 bases and the J gene lost 5 bases, with 20 bases spanning the gap. This CDR3 contains 17 residues. Only in-frame clones appear in the TCRdb table, and some are missing; sequencing was by immunoSEQ multiplex PCR. This sample has tens of thousands of clones, with 93% found just once. This clone was detected once. This same CDR3 is encoded by further DNA sequences in the sample. The receptor was isolated from a woman aged 40-49 years with lung cancer. The gene calls are TRBV9 and TRBJ1-1; D gene unclear. The sequenced sample was PBMCs. The DNA of the CDR3 is TGTGCCAGCAGCGTAGCCGCTACACTCGACCCGGTAACTGAAGCTTTCTTT. It is translated as CASSVAATLDPVTEAFF. Complete variable domain (other parts from reference TRBV9 and TRBJ1-1): DSGVTQTPKHLITATGQRVTLRCSPRSGDLSVYWYQQSLDQGLQFLIQYYNGEERAKGNILERFSAQQFPDLHSELNLSSLELGDSALYFCASSVAATLDPVTEAFFGQGTRLTVV.